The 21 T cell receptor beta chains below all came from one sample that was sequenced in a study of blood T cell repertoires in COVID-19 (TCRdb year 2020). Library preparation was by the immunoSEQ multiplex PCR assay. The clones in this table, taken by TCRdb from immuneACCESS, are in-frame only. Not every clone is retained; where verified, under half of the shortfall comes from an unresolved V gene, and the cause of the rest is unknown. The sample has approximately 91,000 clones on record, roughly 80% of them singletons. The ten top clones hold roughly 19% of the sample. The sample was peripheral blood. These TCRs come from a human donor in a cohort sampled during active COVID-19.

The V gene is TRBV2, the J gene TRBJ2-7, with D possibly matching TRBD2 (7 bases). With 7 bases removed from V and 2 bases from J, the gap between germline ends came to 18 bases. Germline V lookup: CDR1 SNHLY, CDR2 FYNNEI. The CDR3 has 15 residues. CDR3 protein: CASTQGGGMTYEQYF. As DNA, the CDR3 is TGTGCCAGCACTCAAGGGGGGGGGATGACCTACGAGCAGTACTTC.

The CDR3 bases are TGTGCCAGCAGTTTAGACAGGGACCCCGACGAGCAGTACTTC. Amino acid sequence: CASSLDRDPDEQYF. The V and J genes are TRBV28 and TRBJ2-7; 7 bases line up with TRBD1. V lost 2 bases to trimming and J lost 5 bases; unmatched junction nucleotides: 6. Per the germline V gene, CDR1 is MDHEN and CDR2 is SYDVKM. This CDR3 region has 14 residues.

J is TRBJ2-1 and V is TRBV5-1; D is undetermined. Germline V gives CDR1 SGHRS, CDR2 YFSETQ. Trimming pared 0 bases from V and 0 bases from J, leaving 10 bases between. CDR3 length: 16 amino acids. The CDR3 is CASSLGLLSSYNEQFF. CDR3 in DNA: TGCGCCAGCAGCTTGGGTCTACTGAGCTCCTACAATGAGCAGTTCTTC.

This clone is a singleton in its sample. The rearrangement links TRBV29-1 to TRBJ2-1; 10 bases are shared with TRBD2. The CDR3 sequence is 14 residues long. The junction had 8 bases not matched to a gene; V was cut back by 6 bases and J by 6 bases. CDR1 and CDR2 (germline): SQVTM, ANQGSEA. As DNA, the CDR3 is TGCAGCGTCAAAGCGCTAGCGGGAGTCAATGAGCAGTTCTTC. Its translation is CSVKALAGVNEQFF.

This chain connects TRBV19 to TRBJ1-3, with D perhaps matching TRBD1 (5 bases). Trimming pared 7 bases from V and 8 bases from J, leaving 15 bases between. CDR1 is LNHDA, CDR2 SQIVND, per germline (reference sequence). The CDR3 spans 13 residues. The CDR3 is CASTPGGRYTIYF. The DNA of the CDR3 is TGTGCCAGTACCCCCGGGGGGAGATACACCATATATTTT.

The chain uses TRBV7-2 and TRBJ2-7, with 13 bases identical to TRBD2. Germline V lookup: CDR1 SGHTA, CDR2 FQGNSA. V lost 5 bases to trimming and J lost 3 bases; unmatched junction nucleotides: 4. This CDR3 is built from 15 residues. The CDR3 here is CASSKGLAGVYEQYF. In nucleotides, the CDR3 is TGTGCCAGCAGCAAAGGACTAGCGGGAGTCTACGAGCAGTACTTC.

The CDR3, as DNA: TGTGCCATCAGTCTACAGGGGACAAAAAACACCGGGGAGCTGTTTTTT. It codes for CAISLQGTKNTGELFF. The chain uses TRBV10-3 and TRBJ2-2, with 7 bases fitting TRBD1. Germline lookup yields CDR1 ENHRY and CDR2 SYGVKD. The CDR3 is 16 amino acids. The ends lost 5 bases at V and 2 bases at J; junction bases unmatched: 8.

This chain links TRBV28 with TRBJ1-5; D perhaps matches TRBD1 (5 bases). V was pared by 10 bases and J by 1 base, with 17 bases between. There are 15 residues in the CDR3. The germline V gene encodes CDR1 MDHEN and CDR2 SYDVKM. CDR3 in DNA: TGTGCCATCTCTCCGGGGGGGTACAGCAATCAGCCCCAGCATTTT. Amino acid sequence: CAISPGGYSNQPQHF.

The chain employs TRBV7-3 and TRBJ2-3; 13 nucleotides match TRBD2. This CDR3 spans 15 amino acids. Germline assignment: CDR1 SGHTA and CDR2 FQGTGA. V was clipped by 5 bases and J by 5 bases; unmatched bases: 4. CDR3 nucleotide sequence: TGTGCCAGCAGCGGGGGACTAGCGGGGCAAGATACGCAGTATTTT. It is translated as CASSGGLAGQDTQYF. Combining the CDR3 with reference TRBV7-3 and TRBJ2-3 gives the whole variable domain GAGVSQTPSNKVTEKGKYVELRCDPISGHTALYWYRQSLGQGPEFLIYFQGTGAADDSGLPNDRFFAVRPEGSVSTLKIQRTERGDSAVYLCASSGGLAGQDTQYFGPGTRLTVL.

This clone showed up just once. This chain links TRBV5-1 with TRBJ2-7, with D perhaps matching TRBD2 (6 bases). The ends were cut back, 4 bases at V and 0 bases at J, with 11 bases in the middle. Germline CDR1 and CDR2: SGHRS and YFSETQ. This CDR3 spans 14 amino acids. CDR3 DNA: TGCGCCAGCAGCGGAGTGGGGGGCTCCTACGAGCAGTACTTC. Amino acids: CASSGVGGSYEQYF.

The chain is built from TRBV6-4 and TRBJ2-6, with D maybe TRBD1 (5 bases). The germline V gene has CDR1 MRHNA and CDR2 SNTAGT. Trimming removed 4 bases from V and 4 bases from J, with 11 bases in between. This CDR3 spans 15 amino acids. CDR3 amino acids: CASSGDSAGANVLTF. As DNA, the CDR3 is TGTGCCAGCAGTGGAGACAGTGCCGGGGCCAACGTCCTGACTTTC.

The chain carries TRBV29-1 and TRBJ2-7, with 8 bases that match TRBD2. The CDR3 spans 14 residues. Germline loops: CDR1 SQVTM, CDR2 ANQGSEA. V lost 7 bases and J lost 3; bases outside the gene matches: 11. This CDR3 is CSAVGAGVGYEQYF. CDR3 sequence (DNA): TGCAGCGCGGTGGGAGCGGGAGTGGGCTACGAGCAGTACTTC.

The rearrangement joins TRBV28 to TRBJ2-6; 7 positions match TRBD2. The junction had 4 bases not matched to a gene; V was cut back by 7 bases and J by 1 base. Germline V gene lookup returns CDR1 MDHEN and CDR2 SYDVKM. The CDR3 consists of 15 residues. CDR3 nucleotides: TGTGCCAGCATCCTGGGGGGGTCTGGGGCCAACGTCCTGACTTTC. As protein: CASILGGSGANVLTF.

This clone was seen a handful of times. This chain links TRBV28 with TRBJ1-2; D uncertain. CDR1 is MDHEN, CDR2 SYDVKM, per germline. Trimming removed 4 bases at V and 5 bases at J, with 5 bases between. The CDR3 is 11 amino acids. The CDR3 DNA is TGTGCCAGCAGTTCTCCGTATGGCTACACCTTC. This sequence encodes CASSSPYGYTF.

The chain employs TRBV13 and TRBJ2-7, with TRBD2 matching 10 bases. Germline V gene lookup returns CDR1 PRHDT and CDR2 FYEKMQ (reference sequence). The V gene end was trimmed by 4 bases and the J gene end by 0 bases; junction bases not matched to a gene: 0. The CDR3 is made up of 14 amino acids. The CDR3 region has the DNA TGTGCCAGCAGCTCTAGCGGGAGCTCCTACGAGCAGTACTTC. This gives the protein CASSSSGSSYEQYF.

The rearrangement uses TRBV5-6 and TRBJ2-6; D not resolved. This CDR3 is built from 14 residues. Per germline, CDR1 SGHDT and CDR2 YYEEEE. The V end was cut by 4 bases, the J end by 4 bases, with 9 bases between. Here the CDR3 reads CASSREAGANVLTF. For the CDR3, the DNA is TGTGCCAGCAGCCGAGAGGCCGGGGCCAACGTCCTGACTTTC. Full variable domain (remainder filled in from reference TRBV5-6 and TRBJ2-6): DAGVTQSPTHLIKTRGQQVTLRCSPKSGHDTVSWYQQALGQGPQFIFQYYEEEERQRGNFPDRFSGHQFPNYSSELNVNALLLGDSALYLCASSREAGANVLTFGAGSRLTVL.

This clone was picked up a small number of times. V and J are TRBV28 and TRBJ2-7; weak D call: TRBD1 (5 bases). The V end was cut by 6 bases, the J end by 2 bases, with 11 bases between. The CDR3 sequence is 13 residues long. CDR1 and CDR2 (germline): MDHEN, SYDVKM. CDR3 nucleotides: TGTGCCAGCAGCCTGGACACGGCCTACGAGCAGTACTTC. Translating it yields CASSLDTAYEQYF.

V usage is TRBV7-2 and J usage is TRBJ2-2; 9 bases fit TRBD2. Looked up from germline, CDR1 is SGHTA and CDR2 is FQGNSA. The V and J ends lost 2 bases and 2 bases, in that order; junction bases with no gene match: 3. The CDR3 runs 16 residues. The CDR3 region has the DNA TGTGCCAGCAGCTTATTAGCGGGAGTCAACACCGGGGAGCTGTTTTTT. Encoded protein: CASSLLAGVNTGELFF.

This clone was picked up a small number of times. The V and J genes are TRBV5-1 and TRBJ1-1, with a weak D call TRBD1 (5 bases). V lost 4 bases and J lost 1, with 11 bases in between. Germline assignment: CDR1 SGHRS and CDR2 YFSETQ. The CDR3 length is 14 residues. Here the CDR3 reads CASSLLTGNTEAFF. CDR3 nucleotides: TGCGCCAGCAGCCTCCTAACAGGGAACACTGAAGCTTTCTTT.

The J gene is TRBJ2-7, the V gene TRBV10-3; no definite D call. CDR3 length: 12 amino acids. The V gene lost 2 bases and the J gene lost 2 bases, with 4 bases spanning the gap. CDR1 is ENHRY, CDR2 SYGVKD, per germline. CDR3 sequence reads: CAISEQTYEQYF. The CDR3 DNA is TGTGCCATCAGTGAGCAGACCTACGAGCAGTACTTC.

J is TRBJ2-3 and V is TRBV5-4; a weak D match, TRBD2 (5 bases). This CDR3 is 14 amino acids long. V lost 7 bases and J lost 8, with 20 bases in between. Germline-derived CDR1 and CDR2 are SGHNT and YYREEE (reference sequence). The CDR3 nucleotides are TGTGCCAGCGGCGAACCCCTAGTAGCGAGTACGCAGTATTTT. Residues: CASGEPLVASTQYF.